Given below is one TCR beta chain in context. Generated by immunoSEQ multiplex PCR, the TCRdb table keeps only in-frame clones and is missing some. The data show 99,000 or so clones, roughly 94% seen once. The CDR3 loop spans 15 amino acids. Per germline, CDR1 SGHTA and CDR2 FQGNSA. V was pared by 3 bases and J by 4 bases, with 7 bases of the junction left unmatched. This entry comes from a study of OX40 agonist ivuxolimab in advanced cancers. V usage is TRBV7-2 and J usage is TRBJ2-3; the match to TRBD2 covers 7 bases. This sample comprised CD4+ or CD8+ T cells sorted from blood, obtained in a trial of the OX40 agonist ivuxolimab. The origin of this receptor is an adult with an advanced solid tumor such as melanoma, head and neck, liver or kidney cancer. The CDR3 DNA reads as TGTGCCAGCAGCTTTACCAGCGGGATTGCAGATACGCAGTATTTT. Residues: CASSFTSGIADTQYF.